This T cell receptor (beta chain) was sequenced for a study of post-analysis software for immune sequencing data. The overall study: The courses of disease that were included comprised relapsing-remitting, secondary progressive and progressive-relapsing multiple sclerosis. Whole-study results and caveats: Controls showed significantly higher normalized Chao1 diversity than did multiple sclerosis patients. Batch-mates among the samples co-clustered strongly by F measure. Five TRBV segments were significantly more frequent in patients than in controls. TRBV5-6, TRBV5-1 and TRBV20-1 were among these segments.

The V end lost 2 bases, the J end lost 5 bases, and 15 bases lay between the germline ends. This CDR3 is built from 15 residues. Germline lookup yields CDR1 ENHRY and CDR2 SYGVKD. This clonotype was picked up a small number of times. Its antigen is currently unknown. Unique molecular identifiers were present in the TCR beta cDNA libraries. TCRdb ran MiXCR on the PCR reads and lists one entry per CDR3 protein. The sample yields about 430,000 distinct CDR3 sequences, less than 40% seen once. This receptor was taken from a girl between 2 and 10 years old with multiple sclerosis. The sequenced sample consisted of blood. The V gene is TRBV10-3, the J gene TRBJ1-1; possible D gene TRBD1, 6 bases. The CDR3 region has the DNA TGTGCCATCAGTGAGCCTGTACCAGGGGCGACTGAAGCTTTCTTT. Translated, it gives CAISEPVPGATEAFF.